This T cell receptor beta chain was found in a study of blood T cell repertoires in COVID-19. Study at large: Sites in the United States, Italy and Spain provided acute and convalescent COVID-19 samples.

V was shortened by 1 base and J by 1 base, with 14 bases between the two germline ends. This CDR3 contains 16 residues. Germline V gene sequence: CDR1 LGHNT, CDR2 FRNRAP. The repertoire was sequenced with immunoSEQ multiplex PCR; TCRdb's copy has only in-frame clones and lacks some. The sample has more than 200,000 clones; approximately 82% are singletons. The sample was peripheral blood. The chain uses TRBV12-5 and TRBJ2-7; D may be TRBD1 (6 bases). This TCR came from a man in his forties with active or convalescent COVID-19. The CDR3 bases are TGTGCTAGTGGTTTGGAAAGGGGGTACGCGTCCTACGAGCAGTACTTC. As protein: CASGLERGYASYEQYF.